The 30 T cell receptor beta chains below all came from one sample that was sequenced in a study of blood T cell repertoires in COVID-19. Sequencing used immunoSEQ multiplex PCR; TCRdb keeps in-frame clones, though not all of them. The sample consists of 100,000 to 150,000 clones, roughly four fifths of them appearing once. Sequencing was performed on peripheral blood. The source of these receptors is a man between 40 and 49 years old with active or convalescent COVID-19.

This chain joins TRBV7-2 and TRBJ2-7; D might be TRBD2 (5 bases). V lost 6 bases to trimming and J lost 3 bases, with 12 bases between them. Germline V CDR1 and CDR2: SGHTA, FQGNSA. The CDR3 extends over 13 amino acids. CDR3 nucleotide sequence: TGTGCCAGCAGACTCGGGGAGAGCTACGAGCAGTACTTC. This gives the protein CASRLGESYEQYF.

This chain joins TRBV7-2 and TRBJ2-1; 16 nucleotides agree with TRBD2. J was trimmed by 1 base and V by 4 bases; bases with no gene match: 7. CDR1 SGHTA and CDR2 FQGNSA come from the germline V gene. CDR3 length: 19 residues. This CDR3 reads CASSYPGTSGGASYNEQFF. DNA for the CDR3: TGTGCCAGCAGCTACCCCGGGACTAGCGGGGGGGCGTCCTACAATGAGCAGTTCTTC.

As DNA, the CDR3 is TGCGCCAGCAGCCCCAGACAGGGGGGTTACAATGAGCAGTTCTTC. Residues: CASSPRQGGYNEQFF. The chain has TRBV5-1 and TRBJ2-1; 9 nucleotides agree with TRBD1. The CDR3 contains 15 residues. Germline V gene data show CDR1 as SGHRS and CDR2 as YFSETQ. Trimming at V came to 4 bases and at J to 4 bases, leaving 6 bases not matched to a gene.

V and J are TRBV10-1 and TRBJ2-2; possible D gene TRBD1, 5 bases. V lost 5 bases to trimming and J lost 0 bases, with 19 bases between them. Germline loops: CDR1 WNHNN, CDR2 SYGVQD (reference sequence). CDR3 length equals 18 residues. The CDR3 region is CASSHWTLTESNTGELFF. In DNA form, the CDR3 reads TGCGCCAGCAGTCATTGGACATTGACCGAGTCGAACACCGGGGAGCTGTTTTTT.

The gene calls are TRBV2 and TRBJ2-2, with TRBD1 as a possible D gene (6 bases). Germline loops: CDR1 SNHLY, CDR2 FYNNEI. CDR3 length: 14 residues. V gave up 5 bases and J gave up 7 bases, with 14 bases separating them. The CDR3 coding sequence is TGTGCCAGCAGTACCGGGACACCGATCGGGGAGCTGTTTTTT. It encodes CASSTGTPIGELFF.

This rearrangement joins TRBV6-5 to TRBJ2-6; D not resolved. Trimming pared 8 bases from V and 0 bases from J, leaving 8 bases between. CDR1 is MNHEY, CDR2 SVGAGI, per germline. The CDR3 is made up of 14 amino acids. The CDR3 coding sequence is TGTGCCAGCCCTACCCACTCTGGGGCCAACGTCCTGACTTTC. Translation gives CASPTHSGANVLTF.

The chain links TRBV19 to TRBJ1-1, with 12 bases identical to TRBD1. From germline, CDR1 is LNHDA and CDR2 SQIVND (reference sequence). Germline trimming cut 4 bases from V and 3 bases from J; bases unmatched to any gene: 3. The CDR3 extends over 15 amino acids. The DNA of the CDR3 is TGTGCCAGTAGTAAGGGGGACAGGGGGCACACTGAAGCTTTCTTT. Translated, it gives CASSKGDRGHTEAFF.

The chain employs TRBV9 and TRBJ2-7; weak D call: TRBD2 (6 bases). Trimming pared 3 bases from V and 0 bases from J, leaving 25 bases between. The germline V gene encodes CDR1 SGDLS and CDR2 YYNGEE. CDR3 length equals 19 residues. The DNA for the CDR3 is TGTGCCAGCAGCGAGAGTTTCCGGGACTTGTTCATATGCTCCTACGAGCAGTACTTC. This gives the protein CASSESFRDLFICSYEQYF.

The chain combines TRBV6-5 with TRBJ2-1; TRBD1 is a possible D gene (6 bases). Germline V gives CDR1 MNHEY, CDR2 SVGAGI. The CDR3 consists of 15 residues. Trimming stripped 6 bases from V and 4 bases from J, with 16 bases between. The CDR3 DNA follows: TGTGCCAGCAGCCCCCGGGACAAGGCTTACAATGAGCAGTTCTTC. Translating gives CASSPRDKAYNEQFF.

V usage is TRBV10-3 and J usage is TRBJ1-6; D unresolved. Germline CDR1 reads ENHRY; CDR2 reads SYGVKD. CDR3 size: 13 residues. The ends were cut back, 6 bases at V and 7 bases at J, with 10 bases in the middle. The CDR3: CAISGNVNSPLHF. The DNA of the CDR3 is TGTGCCATCAGCGGTAACGTCAATTCACCCCTCCACTTT.

This clone was observed a handful of times. The junction and the germline gene differ at one end; a read error may be behind it. V gene TRBV7-9 combines with J gene TRBJ2-7; possible D gene TRBD1, 7 bases. Germline V gene lookup returns CDR1 SEHNR and CDR2 FQNEAQ (reference sequence). The CDR3 has 15 residues. The CDR3: CASTLEEGAVYEQYF. CDR3 in DNA: TGTGCCAGCACCTTAGAGGAGGGGGCTGTCTACGAGCAGTACTTC. Looking up the rest from reference TRBV7-9 and TRBJ2-7 gives the full variable domain: DTGVSQNPRHKITKRGQNVTFRCDPISEHNRLYWYRQTLGQGPEFLTYFQNEAQLEKSRLLSDRFSAERPKGSFSTLEIQRTEQGDSAMYLCASTLEEGAVYEQYFGPGTRLTVT.

V usage is TRBV19 and J usage is TRBJ1-2; D gene unclear. The germline V gene has CDR1 LNHDA and CDR2 SQIVND (reference sequence). This CDR3 has 13 residues. Trimming removed 6 bases from V and 2 bases from J, with 10 bases in between. The CDR3, as DNA: TGTGCCAGTAGGCGAACGATCAACTATGGCTACACCTTC. It is translated as CASRRTINYGYTF. Supplemented by reference TRBV19 and TRBJ1-2, the full variable domain reads DGGITQSPKYLFRKEGQNVTLSCEQNLNHDAMYWYRQDPGQGLRLIYYSQIVNDFQKGDIAEGYSVSREKKESFPLTVTSAQKNPTAFYLCASRRTINYGYTFGSGTRLTVV.

The chain carries TRBV5-1 and TRBJ2-3, with 8 bases identical to TRBD2. The CDR3 length is 17 residues. V was pared by 6 bases and J by 5 bases, with 17 bases of the junction left unmatched. Germline V gives CDR1 SGHRS, CDR2 YFSETQ. The CDR3 coding sequence is TGCGCCAGCACCTTCCAGAGCGGGGGCCCCGGGGGAGATACGCAGTATTTT. Its translation is CASTFQSGGPGGDTQYF.

This clone was seen a few times. The V call is TRBV19, the J call TRBJ1-2; no firm D call. Between the trimmed V and J ends, which lost 4 bases and 1 base, there was a span of 10 bases. The length of the CDR3 is 14 residues. Germline CDR1 LNHDA, CDR2 SQIVND (reference sequence). In DNA form, the CDR3 reads TGTGCCAGTAGTACGCAGGAGGGTAACTATGGCTACACCTTC. Translated, it gives CASSTQEGNYGYTF.

This chain connects TRBV3-1 (or the pseudogene TRBV3-2) to TRBJ2-3, with 8 positions matching TRBD2. J lost 4 bases, V lost 1 base, and 4 bases had no gene match. CDR1 and CDR2 from the germline V gene are LGHDT and YNNKEL (reference sequence). There are 15 residues in the CDR3. The CDR3, as DNA: TGTGCCAGCAGCCAAGTCGCCGGGGGGGCAGATACGCAGTATTTT. Translating it yields CASSQVAGGADTQYF.

The V call is TRBV6-5, the J call TRBJ2-7; 10 bases map to TRBD2. Germline CDR1 MNHEY, CDR2 SVGAGI. This CDR3 is 15 amino acids long. V gave up 9 bases and J gave up 2 bases; unmatched junction bases: 10. Here the CDR3 reads CASSGGLAGAYEQYF. DNA of the CDR3: TGTGCCAGTTCCGGCGGGCTAGCGGGGGCCTACGAGCAGTACTTC.

This clone is a singleton in its sample. The rearrangement links TRBV9 to TRBJ1-2; D gene unclear. CDR1 SGDLS and CDR2 YYNGEE come from the germline V gene. CDR3 length equals 13 residues. The V end lost 3 bases, the J end lost 4 bases, and 10 bases lay between the germline ends. In DNA, the CDR3 is TGTGCCAGCAGCGACGGCGGAGTCTATGGCTACACCTTC. Translating it yields CASSDGGVYGYTF.

The genes are TRBV29-1 and TRBJ1-5; 7 bases match TRBD1. CDR1 is SQVTM and CDR2 is ANQGSEA in the germline V gene. V dropped 4 bases and J dropped 6; count of bases not matched to a gene: 3. The CDR3 consists of 12 residues. CDR3 region: CSVAGGGQPQHF. CDR3 in DNA: TGCAGCGTTGCAGGGGGAGGTCAGCCCCAGCATTTT.

The genes are TRBV9 and TRBJ1-2, with 7 bases aligning to TRBD1. Germline CDR1 SGDLS, CDR2 YYNGEE. V trimming: 4 bases; J trimming: 4 bases; junction bases outside the gene matches: 10. The CDR3 runs 15 residues. CDR3 DNA sequence: TGTGCCAGCAGCAAAGACCCCGGACAGGTCTATGGCTACACCTTC. It specifies CASSKDPGQVYGYTF.

CDR3 sequence (DNA): TGTGCCATCACCGGGACAGGGTTTGGAAACACCATATATTTT. Translation: CAITGTGFGNTIYF. The rearrangement uses TRBV10-3 and TRBJ1-3; 9 nucleotides match TRBD1. Germline assignment: CDR1 ENHRY and CDR2 SYGVKD. V lost 7 bases to trimming and J lost 3 bases; unmatched junction nucleotides: 4. The CDR3 consists of 14 residues.

V gene TRBV19 combines with J gene TRBJ1-2; 9 nucleotides agree with TRBD1. Per the germline V gene, CDR1 is LNHDA and CDR2 is SQIVND (reference sequence). V lost 2 bases to trimming and J lost 4 bases; unmatched junction nucleotides: 5. The CDR3 runs 15 residues. The CDR3, as DNA: TGTGCCAGTAGTATATTACAGGGGGCAGGCTATGGCTACACCTTC. Translation gives CASSILQGAGYGYTF.

The CDR3 nucleotides read TGTGCCAACACCGGGGGAGGGAGGGGCACCGGGGAGCTGTTTTTT. It translates to CANTGGGRGTGELFF. The rearrangement joins TRBV10-3 to TRBJ2-2; 7 bases are shared with TRBD2. The V gene end was trimmed by 10 bases and the J gene end by 4 bases; junction bases not matched to a gene: 12. The CDR3 has 15 amino acids. Germline loops: CDR1 ENHRY, CDR2 SYGVKD.

The genes are TRBV5-4 and TRBJ2-7, with D possibly being TRBD1 (7 bases). The CDR3 length is 16 residues. Germline-derived CDR1 and CDR2 are SGHNT and YYREEE (reference sequence). The V gene lost 4 bases and the J gene lost 2 bases, with 19 bases spanning the gap. CDR3: CASSPFGGGGAYEQYF. CDR3 nucleotide sequence: TGTGCCAGCAGCCCTTTTGGAGGAGGGGGCGCCTACGAGCAGTACTTC.

This chain uses TRBV2 with TRBJ1-5; TRBD1 is a possible D gene (6 bases). From germline, CDR1 is SNHLY and CDR2 FYNNEI. The V end lost 7 bases, the J end lost 2 bases, and 12 bases lay between the germline ends. This CDR3 has 14 residues. The chain's CDR3 is CASTSAGGNQPQHF. The CDR3 DNA sequence: TGTGCCAGCACTTCGGCAGGGGGCAATCAGCCCCAGCATTTT.

The CDR3, as DNA: TGTGCCATCAGGATACAGGGGAACACTGAAGCTTTCTTT. Its translation: CAIRIQGNTEAFF. The V and J genes are TRBV10-3 and TRBJ1-1; D possibly corresponds to TRBD1 (6 bases). CDR1 ENHRY and CDR2 SYGVKD come from the germline V gene. The CDR3 runs 13 residues. V lost 6 bases and J lost 1, with 9 bases in between.

This sequence joins TRBV20-1 and TRBJ1-2; a possible D gene is TRBD1 (5 bases). Per germline, CDR1 DFQATT and CDR2 SNEGSKA (reference sequence). The CDR3 loop spans 10 amino acids. The germline V and J ends were trimmed by 4 bases and 10 bases, with 10 bases remaining between them. The CDR3 region has the DNA TGCAGTGCTACCGGGGGTGACTACACCTTC. Its translation: CSATGGDYTF.

The chain couples TRBV3-1 (or the pseudogene TRBV3-2) to TRBJ2-3, with 8 bases aligning to TRBD2. Trimming at V came to 8 bases and at J to 2 bases, leaving 9 bases not matched to a gene. The CDR3 has 15 residues. Germline V CDR1 and CDR2: LGHDT, YNNKEL (reference sequence). This CDR3 is CASVERGRFTDTQYF. The CDR3 coding sequence is TGTGCCAGCGTAGAGCGGGGGCGCTTCACAGATACGCAGTATTTT.

This sequence joins TRBV5-5 and TRBJ1-2, with D possibly being TRBD1 (6 bases). The CDR3 is made up of 13 amino acids. Germline-derived CDR1 and CDR2 are SGHKS and YYEKEE (reference sequence). The V and J ends lost 4 bases and 8 bases respectively, with 15 bases between them. The CDR3 bases are TGTGCCAGCAGCCCCGGGGGGCTGTGGGGCTACACCTTC. Residues: CASSPGGLWGYTF.

The chain links TRBV15 to TRBJ1-3; TRBD1 matches 9 bases. This CDR3 comprises 14 residues. With 3 bases clipped from V and 6 bases from J, the junction kept 3 bases outside the gene matches. CDR1 is LNHNV, CDR2 YYDKDF, per germline (reference sequence). In nucleotides, the CDR3 is TGTGCCACCAGCAGGGACAGGGGTGTAAACACCATATATTTT. Translation: CATSRDRGVNTIYF.

The chain uses TRBV15 and TRBJ2-1; D uncertain. Germline CDR1 and CDR2: LNHNV and YYDKDF (reference sequence). The V end lost 0 bases, the J end lost 0 bases, and 6 bases lay between the germline ends. The CDR3 length is 15 residues. CDR3 DNA sequence: TGTGCCACCAGCAGAGATCTAAGCTCCTACAATGAGCAGTTCTTC. This gives the protein CATSRDLSSYNEQFF.